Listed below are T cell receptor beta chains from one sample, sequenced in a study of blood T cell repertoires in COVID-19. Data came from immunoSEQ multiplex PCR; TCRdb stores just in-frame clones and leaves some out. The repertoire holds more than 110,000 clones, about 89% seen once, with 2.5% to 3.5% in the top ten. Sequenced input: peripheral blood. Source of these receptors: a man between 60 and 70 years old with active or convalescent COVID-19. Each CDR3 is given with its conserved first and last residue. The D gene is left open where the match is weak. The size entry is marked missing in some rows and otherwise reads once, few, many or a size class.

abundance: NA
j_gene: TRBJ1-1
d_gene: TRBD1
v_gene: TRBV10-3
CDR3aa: CAISTSTGGSHPDTEAFF
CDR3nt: TGTGCCATCAGCACTTCGACAGGGGGCTCTCATCCCGACACTGAAGCTTTCTTT

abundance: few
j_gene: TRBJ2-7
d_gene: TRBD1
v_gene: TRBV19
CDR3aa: CASSARGQGGYNEQYF
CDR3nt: TGTGCCAGTAGTGCGCGGGGACAGGGCGGATACAACGAGCAGTACTTC

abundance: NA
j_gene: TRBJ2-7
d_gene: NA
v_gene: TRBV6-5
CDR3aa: CASSYFRGYEQYF
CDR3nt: TGTGCCAGCAGTTACTTCAGGGGATACGAGCAGTACTTC

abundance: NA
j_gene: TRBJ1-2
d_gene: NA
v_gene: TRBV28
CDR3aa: CASSSPVDYGYTF
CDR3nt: TGTGCCAGCAGCTCCCCAGTGGACTATGGCTACACCTTC

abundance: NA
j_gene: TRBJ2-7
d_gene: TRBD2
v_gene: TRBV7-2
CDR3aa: CASSFAGGALEQYF
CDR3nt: TGTGCCAGCAGCTTTGCCGGGGGGGCCCTCGAGCAGTACTTC

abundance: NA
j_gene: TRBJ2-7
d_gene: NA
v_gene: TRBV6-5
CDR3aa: CASHAGAPISYEQYF
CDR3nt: TGTGCCAGCCATGCAGGGGCGCCTATTTCCTACGAGCAGTACTTC

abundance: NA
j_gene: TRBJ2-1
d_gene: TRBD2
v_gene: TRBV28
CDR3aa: CASSLGTSGEYNEQFF
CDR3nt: TGTGCCAGCAGTCTCGGGACTAGCGGGGAGTACAATGAGCAGTTCTTC

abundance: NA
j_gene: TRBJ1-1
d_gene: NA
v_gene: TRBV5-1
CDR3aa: CASTPDPGDTEAFF
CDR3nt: TGCGCCAGCACCCCAGACCCAGGGGACACTGAAGCTTTCTTT

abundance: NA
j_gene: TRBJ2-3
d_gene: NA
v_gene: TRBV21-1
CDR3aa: CASSKGVRRRGITDTQYF
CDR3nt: TGTGCCAGCAGCAAAGGAGTAAGGAGAAGGGGAATTACAGATACGCAGTATTTT

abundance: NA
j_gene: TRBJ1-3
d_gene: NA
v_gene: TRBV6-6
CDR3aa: CATSTGLSGNTIYF
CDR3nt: TGTGCCACCTCCACCGGACTCTCTGGAAACACCATATATTTT

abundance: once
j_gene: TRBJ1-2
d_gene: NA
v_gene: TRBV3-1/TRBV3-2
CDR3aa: CASSQSGAYGYTF
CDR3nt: TGTGCCAGCAGCCAGTCAGGGGCCTATGGCTACACCTTC

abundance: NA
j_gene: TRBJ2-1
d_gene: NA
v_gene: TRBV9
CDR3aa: CASSPSGNSYNEQFF
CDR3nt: TGTGCCAGCAGCCCTTCGGGGAACTCCTACAATGAGCAGTTCTTC

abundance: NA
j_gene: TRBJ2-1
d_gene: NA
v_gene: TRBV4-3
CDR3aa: CASSQIGGLLNEQFF
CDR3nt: TGCGCCAGCAGCCAAATAGGGGGACTACTGAATGAGCAGTTCTTC

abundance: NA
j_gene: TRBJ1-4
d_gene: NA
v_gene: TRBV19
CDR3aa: CASNVAGSDEKLFF
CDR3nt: TGTGCCAGTAACGTTGCAGGGTCGGATGAAAAACTGTTTTTT

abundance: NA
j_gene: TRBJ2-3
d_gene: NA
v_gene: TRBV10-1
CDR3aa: CASSYLDTQYF
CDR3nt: TGCGCCAGCAGTTATCTAGATACGCAGTATTTT

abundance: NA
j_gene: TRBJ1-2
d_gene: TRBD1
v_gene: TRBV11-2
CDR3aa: CASSPGTGGYGYTF
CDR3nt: TGTGCCAGCAGCCCCGGGACAGGGGGCTATGGCTACACCTTC

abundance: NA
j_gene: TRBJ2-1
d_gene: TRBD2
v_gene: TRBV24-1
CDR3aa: CATSDPTSGQMDEQFF
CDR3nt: TGTGCCACCAGTGACCCGACTAGCGGGCAGATGGATGAGCAGTTCTTC

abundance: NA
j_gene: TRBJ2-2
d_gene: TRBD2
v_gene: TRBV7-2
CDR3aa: CASSPRLAGGVAGELFF
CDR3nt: TGTGCCAGCAGCCCGAGACTAGCGGGAGGTGTAGCCGGGGAGCTGTTTTTT

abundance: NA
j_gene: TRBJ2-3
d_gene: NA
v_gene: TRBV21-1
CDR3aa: CASSKARLAGGYIYGTDTQYF
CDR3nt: TGTGCCAGCAGCAAAGCTCGGCTAGCGGGAGGTTATATCTACGGAACAGATACGCAGTATTTT

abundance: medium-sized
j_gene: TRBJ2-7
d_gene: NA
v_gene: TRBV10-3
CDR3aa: CAIKRGQGASEQYF
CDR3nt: TGTGCCATCAAGAGGGGACAAGGGGCTTCCGAGCAGTACTTC

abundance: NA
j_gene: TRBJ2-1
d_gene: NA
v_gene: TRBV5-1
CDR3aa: CASSFGTGSYNEQFF
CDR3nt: TGCGCCAGCAGCTTCGGCACAGGGTCCTACAATGAGCAGTTCTTC

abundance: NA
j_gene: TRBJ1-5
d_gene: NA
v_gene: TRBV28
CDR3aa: CASVAGPGGNQPQHF
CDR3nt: TGTGCCAGCGTGGCGGGCCCAGGGGGCAATCAGCCCCAGCATTTT

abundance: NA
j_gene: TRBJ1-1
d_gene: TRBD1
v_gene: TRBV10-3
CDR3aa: CAPGGLGQRLMNTEAFF
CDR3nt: TGTGCCCCAGGAGGGTTGGGACAGAGATTAATGAACACTGAAGCTTTCTTT

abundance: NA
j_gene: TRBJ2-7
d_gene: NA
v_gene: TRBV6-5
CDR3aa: CASGAGTYEQYF
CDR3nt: TGTGCCAGCGGGGCAGGGACCTACGAGCAGTACTTC

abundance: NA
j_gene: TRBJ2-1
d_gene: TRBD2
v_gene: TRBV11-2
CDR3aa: CASSLVRGDNEQFF
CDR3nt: TGTGCCAGCAGCTTAGTGCGGGGGGACAATGAGCAGTTCTTC

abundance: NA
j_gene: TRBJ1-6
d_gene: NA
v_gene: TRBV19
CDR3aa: CASSPWEGRNSPLHF
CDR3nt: TGTGCCAGTAGTCCCTGGGAGGGGAGGAATTCACCCCTCCACTTT

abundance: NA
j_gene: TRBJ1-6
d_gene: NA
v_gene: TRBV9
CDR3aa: CASAPGDNSPLHF
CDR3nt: TGTGCCAGCGCGCCAGGGGATAATTCACCCCTCCACTTT

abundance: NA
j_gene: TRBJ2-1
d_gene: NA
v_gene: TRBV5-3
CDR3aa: CARSPAGSGTPNEQFF
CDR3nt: TGTGCCAGAAGCCCGGCGGGATCCGGGACCCCCAATGAGCAGTTCTTC

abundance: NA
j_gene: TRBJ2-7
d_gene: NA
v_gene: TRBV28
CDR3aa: CASSYTSAFSYEQYF
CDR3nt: TGTGCCAGCAGTTATACTAGTGCCTTCTCCTACGAGCAGTACTTC

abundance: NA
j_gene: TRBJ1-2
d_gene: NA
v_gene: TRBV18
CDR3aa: CASSPPSRGYTF
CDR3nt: TGTGCCAGCTCACCACCATCCCGGGGCTACACCTTC

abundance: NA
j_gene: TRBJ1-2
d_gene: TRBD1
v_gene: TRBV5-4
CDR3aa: CASSFDRAVYGYTF
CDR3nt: TGTGCCAGCAGCTTTGACAGGGCGGTCTATGGCTACACCTTC

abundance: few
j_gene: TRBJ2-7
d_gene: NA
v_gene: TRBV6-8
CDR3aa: CASSYGSASSYEQYF
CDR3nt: TGTGCCAGCAGTTACGGGAGTGCCAGCTCCTACGAGCAGTACTTC

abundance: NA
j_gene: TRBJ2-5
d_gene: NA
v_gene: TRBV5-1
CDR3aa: CASSLRGGETQYF
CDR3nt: TGCGCCAGCAGCTTGAGAGGGGGAGAGACCCAGTACTTC

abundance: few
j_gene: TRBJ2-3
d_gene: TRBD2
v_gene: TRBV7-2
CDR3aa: CASSPSGYTDTQYF
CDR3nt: TGTGCCAGCAGCCCTAGCGGTTACACAGATACGCAGTATTTT

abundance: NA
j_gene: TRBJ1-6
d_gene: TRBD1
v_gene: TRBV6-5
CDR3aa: CASTQGAGYNSPLHF
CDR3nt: TGTGCCAGCACCCAGGGGGCAGGGTATAATTCACCCCTCCACTTT

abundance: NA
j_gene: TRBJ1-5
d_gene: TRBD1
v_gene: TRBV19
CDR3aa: CASIGTGSNQPQHF
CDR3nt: TGTGCCAGTATCGGGACAGGGAGCAATCAGCCCCAGCATTTT

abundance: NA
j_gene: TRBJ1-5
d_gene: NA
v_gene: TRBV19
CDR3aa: CASSIRIPNRDQPQHF
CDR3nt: TGTGCCAGTAGTATCAGGATCCCTAACAGGGATCAGCCCCAGCATTTT

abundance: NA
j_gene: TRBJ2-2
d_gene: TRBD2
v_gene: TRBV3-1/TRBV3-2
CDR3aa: CASSQGGLAGDTGELFF
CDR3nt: TGTGCCAGCAGCCAAGGAGGACTAGCGGGAGATACCGGGGAGCTGTTTTTT

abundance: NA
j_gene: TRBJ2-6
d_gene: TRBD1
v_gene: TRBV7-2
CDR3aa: CASSSTGLRSGANVLTF
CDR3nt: TGTGCCAGCAGCTCGACAGGGTTACGCTCTGGGGCCAACGTCCTGACTTTC

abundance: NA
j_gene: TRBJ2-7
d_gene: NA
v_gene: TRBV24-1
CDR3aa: CATRRGLGQTYEQYF
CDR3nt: TGTGCCACTAGAAGAGGATTGGGGCAGACCTACGAGCAGTACTTC

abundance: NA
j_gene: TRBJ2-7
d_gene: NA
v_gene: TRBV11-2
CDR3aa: CASSEQPGESYEQYF
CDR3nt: TGTGCCAGCAGCGAACAGCCAGGGGAATCCTACGAGCAGTACTTC

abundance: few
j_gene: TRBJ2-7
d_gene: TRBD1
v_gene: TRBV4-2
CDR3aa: CASSQVHAGTAYEQYF
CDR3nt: TGTGCCAGCAGCCAAGTCCACGCCGGGACAGCATACGAGCAGTACTTC

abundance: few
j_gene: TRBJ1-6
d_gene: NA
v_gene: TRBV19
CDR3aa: CASHHPLGGNSPLHF
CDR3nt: TGTGCCAGCCACCACCCTCTAGGTGGGAATTCACCCCTCCACTTT

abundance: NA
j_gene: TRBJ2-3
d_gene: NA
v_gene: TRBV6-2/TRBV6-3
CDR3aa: CASSYYSSTDTQYF
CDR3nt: TGTGCCAGCAGTTACTACTCTAGCACAGATACGCAGTATTTT

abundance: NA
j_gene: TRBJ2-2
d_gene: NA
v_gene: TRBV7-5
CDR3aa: CARTTRVAEGETGELFF
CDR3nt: TGTGCCAGAACCACACGGGTAGCGGAGGGAGAGACCGGGGAGCTGTTTTTT